Listed below are T cell receptor beta chains from one sample, sequenced in a study of blood T cell repertoires in COVID-19. Sequencing used immunoSEQ multiplex PCR; TCRdb keeps in-frame clones, though not all of them. The sample contains under 250,000 clones, 82% of which appear only once. The sequencing input was peripheral blood. The receptors stem from a middle-aged woman with acute or convalescent COVID-19. Both conserved end residues are trimmed from each CDR3.

J gene | V gene | CDR3 protein
TRBJ1-1 | TRBV5-1 | ASSLIGGMGTEAF
TRBJ1-3 | TRBV7-2 | ASRSTAGNTIY
TRBJ2-1 | TRBV5-1 | ASSPGTVPNEQF
TRBJ2-6 | TRBV10-3 | AISDDSSGANVLT
TRBJ2-7 | TRBV6-4 | ASSLTGSGYEQY
TRBJ2-1 | TRBV11-2 | ASTLGHYNEQF
TRBJ2-1 | TRBV12-3/TRBV12-4 | ASSLSVLNEQF
TRBJ2-3 | TRBV3-1/TRBV3-2 | ASSPFGGSTDTQY
TRBJ1-2 | TRBV20-1 | SASTAARGRGYT
TRBJ2-1 | TRBV11-3 | ASSSRKAASGGASNEQF
TRBJ2-2 | TRBV3-1/TRBV3-2 | ASSARQNTGELF
TRBJ2-5 | TRBV19 | ASRGTSGDWETQY
TRBJ2-1 | TRBV19 | ASSITLTRRAESSYNEQF
TRBJ2-1 | TRBV9 | ASSVGSSNINEQF
TRBJ2-3 | TRBV3-1/TRBV3-2 | ASSPPRGTQY
TRBJ2-2 | TRBV5-6 | ASSYYPGQGAGELF
TRBJ1-5 | TRBV30 | AWSPLKGGSGQPQH
TRBJ2-1 | TRBV6-5 | ASSYGLAGTNEQF
TRBJ1-2 | TRBV24-1 | ATSDWEQGPNYGYT
TRBJ1-1 | TRBV19 | ASTPPGMKTEAF
TRBJ2-1 | TRBV19 | ASSMLSLEQF
TRBJ2-2 | TRBV6-6 | ASSLTGGASTGELF
TRBJ2-3 | TRBV9 | ASSVGGQRTDTQY
TRBJ1-4 | TRBV12-2 | ASRPRGLTATNEKLF
TRBJ1-3 | TRBV7-2 | ASRGTDGNTIY
TRBJ2-3 | TRBV24-1 | ATSDSPFGALTGDTQY
TRBJ1-1 | TRBV6-5 | ASTRKGILAF
TRBJ2-7 | TRBV19 | ASSVGGSYEQY
TRBJ2-7 | TRBV10-3 | AIGGKTSGGASYYEQY
TRBJ1-6 | TRBV19 | ASSRRTGDSPLH
TRBJ2-3 | TRBV2 | ASRMRSGTGTDTQY
TRBJ2-1 | TRBV6-1 | ASSDPSTGFDEQF
TRBJ2-3 | TRBV4-3 | ASSQAPLAGGLLGDTQY
TRBJ1-5 | TRBV6-5 | ATGTGGNQPQH
TRBJ1-1 | TRBV24-1 | ATSEGGLSTEAF
TRBJ1-2 | TRBV6-5 | ASSSTHSDGYT
TRBJ1-6 | TRBV28 | ASIPGPGKSPLH
TRBJ2-2 | TRBV2 | ASSEESADYTGELF
TRBJ1-1 | TRBV7-8 | ASSLATVMNTEAF
TRBJ2-7 | TRBV6-5 | ASGLADREQY
TRBJ1-1 | TRBV15 | ATSGTAEAF
TRBJ2-2 | TRBV6-2/TRBV6-3 | ASSYLQGTGELF
TRBJ2-1 | TRBV6-5 | ASREGAYNEQF
TRBJ2-7 | TRBV11-2 | ASSLRTDSYEQY
TRBJ1-2 | TRBV6-6 | ASSRQGALGYT
TRBJ2-1 | TRBV7-6 | ASSPYFNNEQF